A single sample gave rise to the 11 T cell receptor beta chains below, sequenced in a study of blood T cell repertoires in COVID-19. Repertoires were generated with immunoSEQ multiplex PCR, while TCRdb's copy carries only in-frame clones and drops some. The profile shows 100,000 to 150,000 clones, roughly 85% of them singletons. The sample was peripheral blood. These receptors all stem from a human donor in a cohort sampled during active COVID-19.

This rearrangement joins TRBV19 to TRBJ2-7, with TRBD2 as a possible D gene (6 bases). Germline V lookup: CDR1 LNHDA, CDR2 SQIVND (reference sequence). V lost 1 base, J lost 3 bases, and 10 bases lay in between. The CDR3 is 14 residues long. The CDR3 reads CASSIVGGGYEQYF. The CDR3 DNA reads as TGTGCCAGTAGTATAGTTGGGGGAGGCTACGAGCAGTACTTC.

V is TRBV7-8 and J is TRBJ2-7; no clear D. Per germline, CDR1 SGHVS and CDR2 FQNEAQ. V dropped 4 bases and J dropped 2 bases, with 9 bases sitting between them. The CDR3 contains 13 residues. CDR3: CASSSDLTYEQYF. CDR3 bases: TGTGCCAGCAGCTCCGACTTAACCTACGAGCAGTACTTC.

This chain links TRBV4-3 with TRBJ1-1; TRBD1 might be the D (6 bases). V dropped 1 base and J dropped 3 bases, with 9 bases sitting between them. Germline CDR1 is LGHNA and CDR2 is YSLEER. The CDR3 totals 14 residues. CDR3 coding DNA: TGCGCCAGCAGCCAAGGAACAGGGCACACTGAAGCTTTCTTT. Its translation is CASSQGTGHTEAFF.

The chain employs TRBV28 and TRBJ1-2, with 9 positions matching TRBD1. This CDR3 has 14 residues. Looked up from germline, CDR1 is MDHEN and CDR2 is SYDVKM. Losses at the gene ends were 5 bases for V and 8 bases for J; bases not matched to a gene: 9. The CDR3 coding sequence is TGTGCCAGCAGTCCACAGGGGGCGGTTCTGGGCTACACCTTC. As protein: CASSPQGAVLGYTF.

The chain couples TRBV11-1 to TRBJ1-1, with 7 bases aligning to TRBD1. The CDR3 extends over 13 amino acids. The germline CDR1 and CDR2 sequences are SGHAT and FQDESV (reference sequence). V was pared by 4 bases and J by 11 bases, with 10 bases of the junction left unmatched. Here the CDR3 reads CASSSDRAYSAFF. The CDR3 nucleotides are TGTGCCAGCAGCTCCGACAGGGCTTATAGTGCTTTCTTT.

This rearrangement joins TRBV7-7 to TRBJ2-5; perhaps TRBD2 as D (7 bases). Between the trimmed V and J ends, which lost 2 bases and 5 bases, there was a span of 18 bases. The CDR3 is 16 amino acids. Germline CDR1 reads SSHAT; CDR2 reads FNYEAQ (reference sequence). This chain's CDR3 is CASSLSGGGGWETQYF. The CDR3 DNA sequence: TGTGCCAGCAGCTTAAGCGGAGGGGGGGGATGGGAGACCCAGTACTTC.

CDR3 coding DNA: TGTGCCAGCAGCCAGAACACGAACACCGGGGAGCTGTTTTTT. It specifies CASSQNTNTGELFF. The V and J genes are TRBV7-2 and TRBJ2-2; D gene ambiguous. CDR1 SGHTA and CDR2 FQGNSA come from the germline V gene. The V gene lost 5 bases and the J gene lost 0 bases, with 7 bases spanning the gap. CDR3 length: 14 residues.

This rearrangement joins TRBV5-4 to TRBJ2-7; 8 nucleotides align to TRBD1. Germline CDR1 is SGHNT and CDR2 is YYREEE (reference sequence). The CDR3 is made up of 15 amino acids. With V trimmed by 4 bases and J by 2 bases, 8 bases remained unmatched. The CDR3 region has the DNA TGTGCCAGCAGCCCCGGGACAGGCGTAACCTACGAGCAGTACTTC. Translation gives CASSPGTGVTYEQYF.

The chain recombines TRBV6-2 or TRBV6-3 with TRBJ1-6, with 8 bases fitting TRBD1. The CDR3 extends over 16 amino acids. V lost 4 bases to trimming and J lost 9 bases; unmatched junction nucleotides: 11. CDR1 MNHEY and CDR2 SVGEGT come from the germline V gene. CDR3 bases: TGTGCCAGCAGTTCGACCGCGGACAGGGTAACTTCACCCCTCCACTTT. It specifies CASSSTADRVTSPLHF.

The chain is built from TRBV9 and TRBJ1-2, with 7 bases lining up with TRBD1. This CDR3 is 14 amino acids long. Per germline, CDR1 SGDLS and CDR2 YYNGEE. V was clipped by 7 bases and J by 3 bases; unmatched bases: 9. The chain's CDR3 is CASATQGGDYGYTF. The CDR3 bases are TGTGCCAGCGCTACTCAGGGGGGAGACTATGGCTACACCTTC.

This chain uses TRBV28 with TRBJ2-3, with 9 positions matching TRBD2. Losses at the gene ends were 5 bases for V and 3 bases for J; bases not matched to a gene: 6. CDR1 is MDHEN, CDR2 SYDVKM, per germline. The CDR3 runs to 15 residues. CDR3 protein: CASSTAGGWTDTQYF. The CDR3 DNA is TGTGCCAGCAGTACAGCGGGAGGATGGACAGATACGCAGTATTTT.